This is a list of T cell receptor beta chains from one sample in a study of T cells in localized non-small cell lung cancer. Repertoires were generated with immunoSEQ multiplex PCR, while TCRdb's copy carries only in-frame clones and drops some. The sample lists approximately 24,000 clones, around nine tenths occurring once. The sequencing used peripheral blood, collected before any cancer treatment. These TCRs come from a man between 40 and 70 years old with stage I squamous cell lung carcinoma. The conserved cysteine and the conserved F or W are not part of the CDR3 here. A D gene is named only where the DNA matches it firmly.

D gene: NA; V gene: TRBV6-1; J gene: TRBJ2-1; CDR3 protein: ASSEGRGFSYNEQF
D gene: TRBD1; V gene: TRBV11-3; J gene: TRBJ2-5; CDR3 protein: ASSYRTGSEETQY
D gene: TRBD2; V gene: TRBV7-2; J gene: TRBJ2-1; CDR3 protein: ASSLETSGGYNEQF
D gene: NA; V gene: TRBV9; J gene: TRBJ2-7; CDR3 protein: ASSVTDSHYEQY
D gene: NA; V gene: TRBV27; J gene: TRBJ2-3; CDR3 protein: ASSLNSVDTQY
D gene: NA; V gene: TRBV5-6; J gene: TRBJ2-2; CDR3 protein: ASSLRERTVDGELF
D gene: NA; V gene: TRBV4-1; J gene: TRBJ2-5; CDR3 protein: ASSQATGLRETQY
D gene: NA; V gene: TRBV7-9; J gene: TRBJ1-6; CDR3 protein: ASRDDGNSPLH
D gene: TRBD1; V gene: TRBV5-4; J gene: TRBJ1-1; CDR3 protein: ASSYQDRSAF
D gene: NA; V gene: TRBV19; J gene: NA; CDR3 protein: ASKVQGGHEQY
D gene: NA; V gene: TRBV4-2; J gene: TRBJ1-2; CDR3 protein: ASSQAQGTNYGYT
D gene: TRBD1; V gene: TRBV27; J gene: TRBJ1-2; CDR3 protein: ASSFATGARGYT
D gene: NA; V gene: TRBV19; J gene: TRBJ2-7; CDR3 protein: ASSIAPDDSYEQY
D gene: NA; V gene: TRBV5-4; J gene: TRBJ2-3; CDR3 protein: ASSTTDTQY
D gene: NA; V gene: TRBV9; J gene: TRBJ1-2; CDR3 protein: ASSPHIGATYGYT
D gene: TRBD1; V gene: TRBV4-1; J gene: TRBJ1-2; CDR3 protein: ASSPTSGQGGYGYT
D gene: TRBD1; V gene: TRBV7-8; J gene: TRBJ1-2; CDR3 protein: ASSGRTGALTGYT
D gene: NA; V gene: TRBV10-2; J gene: TRBJ2-5; CDR3 protein: ASSREETQY
D gene: NA; V gene: TRBV4-3; J gene: TRBJ1-1; CDR3 protein: ASSQDLGQYNTEAF
D gene: NA; V gene: TRBV11-2; J gene: TRBJ1-2; CDR3 protein: ASRPTDRYGYT
D gene: NA; V gene: TRBV4-1; J gene: TRBJ2-5; CDR3 protein: ASSQLGPGTQY
D gene: TRBD2; V gene: TRBV30; J gene: TRBJ2-7; CDR3 protein: AWSVSGGLGYEQY
D gene: TRBD1; V gene: TRBV10-1; J gene: TRBJ2-7; CDR3 protein: ANHTPGTGGIYEQY
D gene: TRBD2; V gene: TRBV30; J gene: TRBJ2-3; CDR3 protein: AWKAGEGLPGL
D gene: NA; V gene: TRBV7-9; J gene: TRBJ1-2; CDR3 protein: ASRGLDYGYT
D gene: NA; V gene: TRBV29-1; J gene: TRBJ2-7; CDR3 protein: SVSLDLSLEQY
D gene: NA; V gene: TRBV4-3; J gene: TRBJ1-2; CDR3 protein: ASSQIPDSSLYGYT
D gene: NA; V gene: TRBV5-1; J gene: TRBJ1-4; CDR3 protein: ASSLGGTLNEKLF
D gene: NA; V gene: TRBV6-5; J gene: TRBJ2-1; CDR3 protein: ASSLTGQYNEQF
D gene: NA; V gene: TRBV28; J gene: TRBJ1-3; CDR3 protein: ASSLEPGNTIY
D gene: NA; V gene: TRBV5-6; J gene: TRBJ2-1; CDR3 protein: ASSLAGSVFQF
D gene: NA; V gene: TRBV9; J gene: TRBJ1-2; CDR3 protein: ASSGQGYYGYT
D gene: NA; V gene: TRBV11-2; J gene: TRBJ2-3; CDR3 protein: ASSLVPRRDTQY
D gene: NA; V gene: TRBV18; J gene: TRBJ1-1; CDR3 protein: ASSPPNSGVAEAF
D gene: TRBD2; V gene: TRBV6-1; J gene: TRBJ2-5; CDR3 protein: ASTSSGGAPETQY
D gene: NA; V gene: TRBV6-4; J gene: TRBJ1-2; CDR3 protein: ASSDSSRDNGYT
D gene: NA; V gene: TRBV12-1; J gene: TRBJ2-7; CDR3 protein: ASTLLIRVIEQY
D gene: NA; V gene: TRBV5-4; J gene: TRBJ2-1; CDR3 protein: ASSLGRGAFNEQF
D gene: NA; V gene: TRBV18; J gene: TRBJ2-3; CDR3 protein: ASSPGSGALRDTQY
D gene: NA; V gene: TRBV7-9; J gene: TRBJ1-1; CDR3 protein: ASSRQGQSTEAF
D gene: NA; V gene: TRBV2; J gene: TRBJ1-1; CDR3 protein: ASRRRAGSNTEAF
D gene: NA; V gene: TRBV15; J gene: TRBJ2-5; CDR3 protein: ATSRIAGETQY
D gene: NA; V gene: TRBV2; J gene: TRBJ1-6; CDR3 protein: DRNNSGYNSPLH
D gene: TRBD1; V gene: TRBV13; J gene: TRBJ1-1; CDR3 protein: ASSLDWLQGGLNTEAF
D gene: NA; V gene: TRBV4-1; J gene: TRBJ1-2; CDR3 protein: ASSQAWIQAGYGYT
D gene: TRBD2; V gene: TRBV4-1; J gene: TRBJ2-1; CDR3 protein: ASSQYSSGVSSYNEQF
D gene: NA; V gene: TRBV21-1; J gene: TRBJ2-2; CDR3 protein: ASSSEGTQGYTGELF
D gene: TRBD1; V gene: TRBV7-9; J gene: TRBJ2-1; CDR3 protein: ASRALRTGRDEQF
D gene: NA; V gene: TRBV25-1; J gene: TRBJ2-3; CDR3 protein: ASREGGLTDTQY
D gene: NA; V gene: TRBV10-3; J gene: TRBJ1-1; CDR3 protein: AISESLGGGKTEAF
D gene: NA; V gene: TRBV29-1; J gene: TRBJ2-7; CDR3 protein: SVRDTPYEQY
D gene: NA; V gene: TRBV5-6; J gene: TRBJ1-6; CDR3 protein: ASSKGQVNSPLH
D gene: TRBD1; V gene: TRBV15; J gene: TRBJ2-3; CDR3 protein: ATSREPGTGDTDTQY